The 18 T cell receptor beta chains reported below all come from one sample, sequenced in a study of cytomegalovirus exposure and HLA in healthy donors. With 60 Vbeta and 13 Jbeta primers, the PCR was carried out. Assay used: immunoSEQ multiplex PCR; TCRdb lists only in-frame clones, some missing. This table holds 120,000 to 150,000 clones, approximately 78% found once. Sequencing used PBMCs. All receptors come from a man in his forties or fifties in good health and CMV-seropositive.

The rearrangement uses TRBV28 and TRBJ2-1; 9 nucleotides agree with TRBD1. Germline CDR1 is MDHEN and CDR2 is SYDVKM. The length of the CDR3 is 12 residues. Germline trimming cut 6 bases from V and 14 bases from J; bases unmatched to any gene: 8. This chain's CDR3 is CASSLGTGLKFF. CDR3 DNA: TGTGCCAGCAGCCTCGGGACAGGGTTGAAGTTCTTC. Supplemented by reference TRBV28 and TRBJ2-1, the full variable domain reads DVKVTQSSRYLVKRTGEKVFLECVQDMDHENMFWYRQDPGLGLRLIYFSYDVKMKEKGDIPEGYSVSREKKERFSLILESASTNQTSMYLCASSLGTGLKFFGPGTRLTVL.

This rearrangement joins TRBV5-4 to TRBJ1-1; D ambiguous. Germline values: CDR1 SGHNT, CDR2 YYREEE (reference sequence). This CDR3 has 13 amino acids. Trimming took off 0 bases at V and 8 bases at J, with 11 bases between the two ends. DNA of the CDR3: TGTGCCAGCAGCTTGGTTTTTACACAGGAAGCTTTCTTT. Translating gives CASSLVFTQEAFF.

This clone was detected a few times. This chain joins TRBV28 and TRBJ2-5; D possibly corresponds to TRBD2 (6 bases). The J call may be in error: the DNA end matches TRBJ2-7 better. From germline, CDR1 is MDHEN and CDR2 SYDVKM. CDR3 length: 14 residues. The CDR3 DNA follows: TGTGCCACCTTTGGGGCGGGACCCTCCTACGAGCAGTACTTC. As protein: CATFGAGPSYEQYF.

The chain combines TRBV7-3 with TRBJ1-1; D remains ambiguous. The V gene's germline CDR1 is SGHTA and CDR2 FQGTGA. Deletions cut 9 bases from V and 3 bases from J, with 14 bases between. The CDR3 is made up of 13 amino acids. Written as DNA, the CDR3 is TGTGCCAGTGCCTCTAACCGGGACACTGAAGCTTTCTTT. Protein product: CASASNRDTEAFF.

The chain combines TRBV18 with TRBJ1-1; D remains unclear. The CDR3 sequence is 14 residues long. Germline CDR1 is KGHSH and CDR2 is LQKENI. The V and J ends lost 5 bases and 0 bases respectively, with 10 bases between them. CDR3: CASSMEYMNTEAFF. The DNA of the CDR3 is TGTGCCAGCTCAATGGAGTACATGAACACTGAAGCTTTCTTT.

The CDR3 region is CASSPTGPTSGYFRETQYF. DNA for the CDR3: TGCGCCAGCAGCCCTACCGGCCCTACTAGCGGGTATTTTAGGGAGACCCAGTACTTC. V and J are TRBV5-1 and TRBJ2-5; the match to TRBD2 covers 9 bases. This CDR3 is 19 amino acids long. The germline CDR1 and CDR2 sequences are SGHRS and YFSETQ. V was pared by 4 bases and J by 5 bases, with 21 bases of the junction left unmatched.

The chain carries TRBV6-6 and TRBJ1-1; TRBD1 matches at 10 bases. Germline values: CDR1 MNHNY, CDR2 SVGAGI (reference sequence). The V segment lost 7 bases and the J segment 5 bases; nucleotides outside the gene matches: 7. The CDR3 extends over 14 amino acids. CDR3 bases: TGTGCCAGCAAACGGGGACAGGGGAGGACTGAAGCTTTCTTT. Protein sequence: CASKRGQGRTEAFF.

The chain combines TRBV7-2 with TRBJ1-5, with TRBD1 as a possible D gene (6 bases). CDR3 length: 14 residues. The V end lost 4 bases, the J end lost 3 bases, and 10 bases lay between the germline ends. Per the germline V gene, CDR1 is SGHTA and CDR2 is FQGNSA. The CDR3 spells CASSSPGANQPQHF. The DNA of the CDR3 is TGTGCCAGCAGCTCCCCAGGGGCCAATCAGCCCCAGCATTTT.

The chain couples TRBV5-5 to TRBJ1-1; unclear D gene. V was cut by 4 bases and J by 5 bases, with 21 bases left in between. The CDR3 has 16 amino acids. Per the germline V gene, CDR1 is SGHKS and CDR2 is YYEKEE (reference sequence). The DNA of the CDR3 is TGTGCCAGCAGCCCCCAGAGGGTAGGGTTGAGGACTGAAGCTTTCTTT. Amino acids: CASSPQRVGLRTEAFF.

Only a few counts were recorded for this clone. J is TRBJ2-7 and V is TRBV7-9; a weak D match, TRBD2 (5 bases). The germline V gene encodes CDR1 SEHNR and CDR2 FQNEAQ (reference sequence). The CDR3 has 16 residues. The germline V and J ends were trimmed by 0 bases and 7 bases, with 19 bases remaining between them. The CDR3 DNA reads as TGTGCCAGCAGCTTAGCGCGTGCTAGCCCAACCGGGGAGCAGTACTTC. Amino acid sequence: CASSLARASPTGEQYF.

The genes are TRBV9 and TRBJ1-1, with TRBD1 identical over 7 bases. V was pared by 0 bases and J by 4 bases, with 6 bases of the junction left unmatched. CDR3 length: 15 residues. CDR1 is SGDLS, CDR2 YYNGEE, per germline. The CDR3 sequence is CASSVAEGAVTEAFF. The CDR3 nucleotides are TGTGCCAGCAGCGTAGCGGAGGGGGCGGTCACTGAAGCTTTCTTT.

This clone has only a few counts. This chain connects TRBV2 to TRBJ1-2, with D unresolved. V was pared by 2 bases and J by 10 bases, with 14 bases between. CDR1 SNHLY and CDR2 FYNNEI come from the germline V gene. The CDR3 has 13 amino acids. CDR3 bases: TGTGCCAGCAGTGAAAACCAAAACCGGTACTACACCTTC. As protein: CASSENQNRYYTF. Full variable domain (remainder filled in from reference TRBV2 and TRBJ1-2): EPEVTQTPSHQVTQMGQEVILRCVPISNHLYFYWYRQILGQKVEFLVSFYNNEISEKSEIFDDQFSVERPDGSNFTLKIRSTKLEDSAMYFCASSENQNRYYTFGSGTRLTVV.

V gene TRBV30 combines with J gene TRBJ1-1; D is uncertain. Trimming cost V 3 bases and J 8 bases, with 10 bases left between them. Germline V gives CDR1 GTSNPN, CDR2 SVGIG (reference sequence). The CDR3 is 11 residues long. The CDR3 loop is CAWSAPREAFF. The CDR3 DNA follows: TGTGCCTGGAGCGCCCCGAGGGAAGCTTTCTTT.

This clone has only a few counts. This sequence joins TRBV19 and TRBJ1-1; D call uncertain. In germline, CDR1 is LNHDA, CDR2 SQIVND (reference sequence). Trimming took off 4 bases at V and 1 base at J, with 13 bases between the two ends. The CDR3 spans 15 residues. The CDR3 loop reads CASSTQSGWNTEAFF. Written as DNA, the CDR3 is TGTGCCAGTAGTACCCAAAGCGGGTGGAACACTGAAGCTTTCTTT.

Concerning this clone itself: One end of the junction fails to match germline, which may point to a read error. The chain uses TRBV7-9 and TRBJ2-5, with 14 nucleotides matching TRBD2. Germline CDR1 SEHNR, CDR2 FQNEAQ (reference sequence). The CDR3 has 19 amino acids. CDR3 residues: CSSSPGTSGSIVVRETQYF. The CDR3 nucleotides read TGTTCCAGCAGCCCCGGGACTAGCGGGAGTATAGTAGTAAGGGAGACCCAGTACTTC.

This clone has just one count. An end of the junction does not agree with germline; a read error may underlie this. This chain links TRBV25-1 with TRBJ2-7; 10 positions match TRBD1. This CDR3 comprises 15 residues. Germline CDR1 MGHDK, CDR2 SYGVNS. CDR3 nucleotides: TGTGCCAGCAGTGAAACCGGGACAGGGGCCCACGAGCAGTGCTTC. The encoded protein is CASSETGTGAHEQCF.

The chain couples TRBV13 to TRBJ1-2; 7 bases are shared with TRBD1. Germline V lookup: CDR1 PRHDT, CDR2 FYEKMQ (reference sequence). There are 13 residues in the CDR3. J lost 4 bases, V lost 5 bases, and 4 bases had no gene match. The CDR3 DNA reads as TGTGCCAGCAGCAGGGACAGCCTCTATGGCTACACCTTC. The encoded protein is CASSRDSLYGYTF.

The V and J genes are TRBV6-5 and TRBJ2-2, with D unresolved. The CDR3 is made up of 15 amino acids. Trimming left V 2 bases short and J 0 bases short, with 7 bases between. Germline V gene lookup returns CDR1 MNHEY and CDR2 SVGAGI. The CDR3 DNA is TGTGCCAGCAGTTACAGTAGTACGAACACCGGGGAGCTGTTTTTT. Protein product: CASSYSSTNTGELFF.